Shown below are 12 T cell receptor beta chains from a single sample sequenced in a study of blood T cells in healthy people across ages. A J-beta primer mix and a sample-barcoded 5' primer were used in a second PCR of roughly 6 to 12 cycles. A single record per CDR3 protein comes from TCRdb applying MiXCR to the 5' RACE reads. The repertoire holds 1.8 million or so distinct CDR3 sequences, with around 40% as singletons. Sequenced sample: blood. Receptors originate from a human donor in good health.

In its sample, this clonotype was seen many times. The chain has TRBV4-3 and TRBJ2-5, with D tentatively TRBD1 (6 bases). The CDR3 loop spans 12 amino acids. Germline loops: CDR1 LGHNA, CDR2 YSLEER. The germline V and J ends were trimmed by 2 bases and 11 bases, with 12 bases remaining between them. Written as DNA, the CDR3 is TGCGCCAGCAGCCAACCGGGACATAAGCAGTACTTC. The encoded protein is CASSQPGHKQYF.

This chain uses TRBV12-3 or TRBV12-4 with TRBJ2-7; 7 bases map to TRBD1. After removal of 3 bases from V and 4 bases from J, the junction contained 6 bases not matched to a gene. CDR3 size: 14 residues. The CDR3 region has the DNA TGTGCCAGCAGTTTCTTAGGGGGCAGGTACGAGCAGTACTTC. Translated: CASSFLGGRYEQYF.

V and J are TRBV7-2 and TRBJ2-4, with TRBD2 matching 11 bases. V dropped 1 base and J dropped 9; count of bases not matched to a gene: 14. The CDR3 consists of 18 residues. Germline-derived CDR1 and CDR2 are SGHTA and FQGNSA. The CDR3 DNA reads TGTGCCAGCAGCTTAGGGGCTAGCGGGGGGATAATGAGTGGCATTCAGTACTTC. Translated, it gives CASSLGASGGIMSGIQYF.

This clonotype occurred a few times. The J gene is TRBJ2-1, the V gene TRBV7-3; no firm D call. CDR1 is SGHTA, CDR2 FQGTGA, per germline. This CDR3 contains 16 residues. Trimming stripped 5 bases from V and 0 bases from J, with 14 bases between. Here the CDR3 DNA reads TGTGCCAGCAGCATCGATAGCCCGATCTCCTACAATGAGCAGTTCTTC. It codes for CASSIDSPISYNEQFF.

This clonotype was observed a handful of times. The rearrangement uses TRBV29-1 and TRBJ2-7, with TRBD1 matching over 8 bases. The J segment lost 3 bases and the V segment lost 6 bases, leaving 4 bases of the junction unmatched. CDR1 is SQVTM and CDR2 is ANQGSEA in the germline V gene. This CDR3 comprises 12 residues. The CDR3 DNA sequence: TGCAGCGTGACAGGGGACTTCTACGAGCAGTACTTC. Translated: CSVTGDFYEQYF.

Only a few counts were recorded for this clonotype. J is TRBJ1-1 and V is TRBV5-1; the D is unclear. This CDR3 spans 15 amino acids. Germline values: CDR1 SGHRS, CDR2 YFSETQ. V lost 2 bases and J lost 1, with 12 bases in between. CDR3 protein: CASSFRVGENTEAFF. In DNA, the CDR3 is TGCGCCAGCAGCTTCCGCGTGGGTGAGAACACTGAAGCTTTCTTT. Using reference TRBV5-1 and TRBJ1-1 for the parts outside the CDR3, the full variable domain is KAGVTQTPRYLIKTRGQQVTLSCSPISGHRSVSWYQQTPGQGLQFLFEYFSETQRNKGNFPGRFSGRQFSNSRSEMNVSTLELGDSALYLCASSFRVGENTEAFFGQGTRLTVV.

In its sample, this clonotype was seen a few times. This chain joins TRBV5-8 and TRBJ2-7; the match to TRBD1 covers 7 bases. Germline V CDR1 and CDR2: SGHTS, YDEGEE. CDR3 length equals 14 residues. The V and J ends lost 4 bases and 0 bases, in that order; junction bases with no gene match: 4. This CDR3 is CASSRQGNSYEQYF. CDR3 bases: TGTGCCAGCAGCCGACAGGGTAACTCCTACGAGCAGTACTTC.

In its sample, this clonotype was seen a few times. The V and J genes are TRBV7-2 and TRBJ2-7, with TRBD1 matching over 12 bases. The CDR3 extends over 17 amino acids. The V gene's germline CDR1 is SGHTA and CDR2 FQGNSA. Losses at the gene ends were 2 bases for V and 6 bases for J; bases not matched to a gene: 11. CDR3 amino acids: CASSLSRDRGRLGEQYF. As DNA, the CDR3 is TGTGCCAGCAGCTTATCCCGGGACAGGGGGCGCTTGGGCGAGCAGTACTTC.

This clonotype was counted only a few times. The J gene is TRBJ1-1, the V gene TRBV7-2, with D perhaps matching TRBD1 (6 bases). V lost 3 bases to trimming and J lost 1 base, with 12 bases between them. Germline lookup yields CDR1 SGHTA and CDR2 FQGNSA. CDR3 length: 15 amino acids. The CDR3 DNA is TGTGCCAGCAGCTTGCGGGGGGCCGCGAACACTGAAGCTTTCTTT. This gives the protein CASSLRGAANTEAFF.

In this sample, this clonotype turned up a few times. V is TRBV28 and J is TRBJ2-7; TRBD1 matches 9 bases. The V gene end was trimmed by 3 bases and the J gene end by 4 bases; junction bases not matched to a gene: 28. This CDR3 has 22 residues. Germline V gene sequence: CDR1 MDHEN, CDR2 SYDVKM. The CDR3 is CASSFVPRIPRQGEFNRYEQYF. Here the CDR3 DNA reads TGTGCCAGCAGTTTTGTCCCGCGTATCCCTCGACAGGGGGAGTTCAATAGGTACGAGCAGTACTTC.

The chain employs TRBV20-1 and TRBJ1-5; 7 bases are a match to TRBD1. V trimming: 3 bases; J trimming: 5 bases; junction bases outside the gene matches: 7. The V gene's germline CDR1 is DFQATT and CDR2 SNEGSKA (reference sequence). This CDR3 region has 14 residues. CDR3 bases: TGCAGTGCTAGGGGGGCAGGGGGGTATCAGCCCCAGCATTTT. Translated: CSARGAGGYQPQHF.

The rearrangement joins TRBV29-1 to TRBJ2-5; 7 bases align to TRBD2. The CDR3 runs 14 residues. Germline V gene data show CDR1 as SQVTM and CDR2 as ANQGSEA. V shed 4 bases, J shed 5 bases, and the junction held 10 bases outside the gene matches. The CDR3 protein is CSVGGGIFVETQYF. The DNA for the CDR3 is TGCAGCGTTGGGGGGGGGATTTTTGTGGAGACCCAGTACTTC. Full variable domain (rest looked up from reference TRBV29-1 and TRBJ2-5): SAVISQKPSRDICQRGTSLTIQCQVDSQVTMMFWYRQQPGQSLTLIATANQGSEATYESGFVIDKFPISRPNLTFSTLTVSNMSPEDSSIYLCSVGGGIFVETQYFGPGTRLLVL.